The 14 T cell receptor beta chains listed next were all sequenced from one sample in a study of blood T cell repertoires in COVID-19. Sequencing used immunoSEQ multiplex PCR; TCRdb keeps in-frame clones, though not all of them. The data show some 110,000 clones, about nine tenths seen once. Sequencing was carried out using peripheral blood. The receptor source for this set is a man aged 40-49 years with acute or convalescent COVID-19.

This clone has just a few counts. The gene calls are TRBV6-5 and TRBJ1-1; weak D call: TRBD1 (6 bases). The V gene lost 5 bases and the J gene lost 1 base, with 8 bases spanning the gap. CDR1 is MNHEY and CDR2 is SVGAGI in the germline V gene. The CDR3 sequence is 13 residues long. The CDR3 bases are TGTGCCAGCAGTCGGGACAAGAACACTGAAGCTTTCTTT. This encodes CASSRDKNTEAFF.

The rearrangement joins TRBV5-1 to TRBJ1-4; no definite D call. The germline V gene encodes CDR1 SGHRS and CDR2 YFSETQ. The CDR3 runs 18 residues. Trimming took off 2 bases at V and 12 bases at J, with 29 bases between the two ends. The CDR3 sequence is CASSLSPFDQNPRRELFF. The CDR3 region has the DNA TGCGCCAGCAGCTTAAGTCCCTTCGATCAGAATCCAAGGAGGGAACTGTTTTTT.

This clone was seen only a few times. The genes are TRBV25-1 and TRBJ1-2; D remains ambiguous. Per germline, CDR1 MGHDK and CDR2 SYGVNS. The CDR3 is 14 amino acids. V lost 1 base and J lost 7, with 13 bases in between. CDR3 nucleotides: TGTGCCAGCAGTGAATCGGAGTCGTTTCTTGGCTACACCTTC. Translating gives CASSESESFLGYTF.

The chain links TRBV25-1 to TRBJ1-4, with 8 bases that match TRBD1. The germline CDR1 and CDR2 sequences are MGHDK and SYGVNS. Trimming took 4 bases from V and 3 from J; bases not matched to a gene: 7. This CDR3 spans 16 amino acids. CDR3 sequence (DNA): TGTGCCAGCAGTGCCTCTCAGGGGGCACCTAATGAAAAACTGTTTTTT. Its translation: CASSASQGAPNEKLFF.

There are a few counts of this clone. The chain couples TRBV18 to TRBJ1-1, with a tentative D call TRBD1 (5 bases). The CDR3 extends over 14 amino acids. V was trimmed by 3 bases and J by 3 bases, leaving 11 bases between them. CDR1 and CDR2 from the germline V gene are KGHSH and LQKENI. The CDR3 sequence is CASSPGRDYTEAFF. The CDR3 DNA reads as TGTGCCAGCTCACCGGGCAGGGACTACACTGAAGCTTTCTTT.

This chain connects TRBV7-6 to TRBJ2-1; TRBD2 matches at 7 bases. Germline assignment: CDR1 SGHVS and CDR2 FNYEAQ. The trim removed 1 base at V and 4 bases at J, leaving 7 bases unmatched. The CDR3 is 16 amino acids. CDR3: CASSLGGGRGYNEQFF. CDR3 DNA: TGTGCCAGCAGCTTAGGCGGCGGGAGAGGGTACAATGAGCAGTTCTTC. Supplemented by reference TRBV7-6 and TRBJ2-1, the full variable domain reads GAGVSQSPRYKVTKRGQDVALRCDPISGHVSLYWYRQALGQGPEFLTYFNYEAQQDKSGLPNDRFSAERPEGSISTLTIQRTEQRDSAMYRCASSLGGGRGYNEQFFGPGTRLTVL.

The chain uses TRBV5-6 and TRBJ1-3; TRBD1 is a possible D gene (5 bases). Germline lookup yields CDR1 SGHDT and CDR2 YYEEEE. Trimming left V 0 bases short and J 6 bases short, with 19 bases between. The CDR3 contains 17 residues. The CDR3 here is CASSLGRGVDRENTIYF. For the CDR3, the DNA is TGTGCCAGCAGCTTGGGGAGGGGTGTAGACCGAGAAAACACCATATATTTT.

This sequence joins TRBV7-9 and TRBJ2-7; TRBD1 aligns across 7 bases. Per the germline V gene, CDR1 is SEHNR and CDR2 is FQNEAQ (reference sequence). The CDR3 length is 14 residues. J was trimmed by 3 bases and V by 6 bases; bases with no gene match: 8. The CDR3 DNA reads TGTGCCAGCAGGCTTGACAGGGCCAGCTACGAGCAGTACTTC. It is translated as CASRLDRASYEQYF.

This chain joins TRBV5-4 and TRBJ2-1; TRBD2 might be the D (6 bases). CDR1 and CDR2 from the germline V gene are SGHNT and YYREEE (reference sequence). Trimming left V 1 base short and J 4 bases short, with 21 bases between. The CDR3 sequence is 18 residues long. CDR3 region: CASSLPPRPGSNYNEQFF. The CDR3 DNA reads TGTGCCAGCAGCTTGCCCCCAAGGCCCGGGAGTAATTACAATGAGCAGTTCTTC. The full variable domain, its missing parts supplied by reference TRBV5-4 and TRBJ2-1, is ETGVTQSPTHLIKTRGQQVTLRCSSQSGHNTVSWYQQALGQGPQFIFQYYREEENGRGNFPPRFSGLQFPNYSSELNVNALELDDSALYLCASSLPPRPGSNYNEQFFGPGTRLTVL.

The chain combines TRBV3-1 (or the pseudogene TRBV3-2) with TRBJ2-1; 7 nucleotides agree with TRBD2. V shed 3 bases, J shed 10 bases, and the junction held 12 bases outside the gene matches. The CDR3 sequence is 15 residues long. CDR1 and CDR2 from the germline V gene are LGHDT and YNNKEL (reference sequence). For the CDR3, the DNA is TGTGCCAGCAGCCACAAGGGACTACCCAACGGGGAGCAGTTCTTC. Translated, it gives CASSHKGLPNGEQFF.

To note about this clone: An end of the junction does not agree with germline; a read error may underlie this. This sequence joins TRBV12-3 or TRBV12-4 and TRBJ2-7; the D gene is possibly TRBD2 (6 bases). The length of the CDR3 is 12 residues. Here the CDR3 DNA reads TGTGCCAGCAGTTTTGTTGGCGGGACGGAGTGCTTC. Translating gives CASSFVGGTECF.

This clone was seen just once. The V gene is TRBV6-2 or TRBV6-3, the J gene TRBJ2-7; a possible D gene is TRBD2 (7 bases). With 6 bases removed from V and 4 bases from J, the gap between germline ends came to 22 bases. Germline loops: CDR1 MNHEY, CDR2 SVGEGT. The CDR3 runs 16 residues. The CDR3 spells CASSPFGRGGMYEQYF. DNA of the CDR3: TGTGCCAGCAGCCCCTTTGGAAGGGGGGGCATGTACGAGCAGTACTTC.

The chain recombines TRBV6-5 with TRBJ1-2; TRBD1 might be the D (6 bases). CDR1 MNHEY and CDR2 SVGAGI come from the germline V gene. This CDR3 has 14 amino acids. V was shortened by 7 bases and J by 7 bases, with 19 bases between the two germline ends. This CDR3 reads CASTLQAGVAGYTF. CDR3 DNA: TGTGCCAGCACCCTGCAGGCAGGGGTGGCTGGCTACACCTTC.

This chain links TRBV15 with TRBJ2-5; perhaps TRBD2 as D (6 bases). Trimming pared 0 bases from V and 5 bases from J, leaving 13 bases between. This CDR3 has 15 amino acids. CDR1 and CDR2 (germline): LNHNV, YYDKDF (reference sequence). The chain's CDR3 is CATSRDYVGGETQYF. In DNA, the CDR3 is TGTGCCACCAGCAGAGATTATGTGGGGGGTGAGACCCAGTACTTC.